What follows are 14 T cell receptor beta chains derived from one specimen sequenced in a study of CXCR3-negative and CXCR3-positive naive CD8 T cells. General study points: Hydrophobicity was higher for TRB CDR3s found in CXCR3-positive naive cells than in CXCR3-negative naive cells.

No antigens are known for them. Via 5' RACE with UMI labels, TRB cDNA libraries were prepared. TCRdb derives one entry per CDR3 protein from the 5' RACE reads, leaving out DNA. This sample's table has approximately 100,000 distinct CDR3 sequences. Sequenced sample: naive CXCR3+ CD8+ T cells from blood. The subset is: CD45RO-CCR7+CD27+CD95- naive CD8+ T cells expressing CXCR3 (TNR3+). The receptors derive from a human donor in good health. Some clones in this sample may be carry-over from other donors' samples.

The rearrangement uses TRBV19 and TRBJ2-7; TCRdb proposes TRBD1, but this gene call is untestable without DNA. The CDR3 spans 16 residues. Germline V gene lookup returns CDR1 LNHDA and CDR2 SQIVND (reference sequence). Here the CDR3 reads CASSAPTAKSSYEQYF.

This sequence joins TRBV6-2 or TRBV6-3 and TRBJ2-5. CDR1 and CDR2 (germline): MNHEY, SVGEGT. The CDR3 extends over 16 amino acids. CDR3 loop: CASSKGWTERKETQYF.

This rearrangement joins TRBV29-1 to TRBJ2-3; TCRdb selects TRBD1, and the lack of DNA leaves this call unchecked. The CDR3 contains 14 residues. Germline V gene data show CDR1 as SQVTM and CDR2 as ANQGSEA. CDR3 residues: CSVSGDQVPDTQYF.

The chain links TRBV29-1 to TRBJ2-2. Germline V gene data show CDR1 as SQVTM and CDR2 as ANQGSEA. This CDR3 spans 14 amino acids. CDR3: CSVEEVGSTGELFF.

The chain carries TRBV7-9 and TRBJ1-1; no DNA is available, so the TRBD1 call from TCRdb remains unchecked. The CDR3 is made up of 16 amino acids. CDR1 is SEHNR and CDR2 is FQNEAQ in the germline V gene (reference sequence). The CDR3 region is CASTNGQGARETEAFF.

This chain joins TRBV20-1 and TRBJ2-1. Germline lookup yields CDR1 DFQATT and CDR2 SNEGSKA (reference sequence). The CDR3 has 14 amino acids. The CDR3 reads CSARLLRTYNEQFF.

The chain recombines TRBV7-8 with TRBJ2-1. This CDR3 has 12 amino acids. Germline lookup yields CDR1 SGHVS and CDR2 FQNEAQ. The CDR3 sequence is CASSFPADEQFF.

This rearrangement joins TRBV29-1 to TRBJ2-7; lacking DNA, the TRBD1 call made by TCRdb goes unchecked. In germline, CDR1 is SQVTM, CDR2 ANQGSEA. The CDR3 totals 14 residues. Here the CDR3 reads CSGSGTGGADEQYF.

This sequence joins TRBV6-5 and TRBJ1-4. Per the germline V gene, CDR1 is MNHEY and CDR2 is SVGAGI. The CDR3 runs to 13 residues. Here the CDR3 reads CATGAAGNEKLFF.

CDR3 sequence: CASSIQGTRGIYTF. The chain links TRBV19 to TRBJ1-2. The CDR3 has 14 residues. The germline V gene encodes CDR1 LNHDA and CDR2 SQIVND (reference sequence).

The chain is built from TRBV12-3 or TRBV12-4 and TRBJ2-2; the TCRdb call, TRBD1, lacks DNA for checking. CDR3 length: 16 residues. The CDR3: CASSNQQGAVTGELFF.

The chain has TRBV21-1 and TRBJ1-5. TRBV21-1 is a recognized pseudogene. CDR3 length equals 12 residues. CDR3 sequence: CASSNGDQPQHF.

V gene TRBV28 combines with J gene TRBJ2-5. This CDR3 is 15 amino acids long. The germline gives CDR1 MDHEN, CDR2 SYDVKM. The CDR3 loop is CASSMLGEHGETQYF.

J is TRBJ2-3 and V is TRBV29-1; TCRdb reports TRBD1, a call that lacks DNA to check it against. This CDR3 comprises 18 residues. Germline assignment: CDR1 SQVTM and CDR2 ANQGSEA. The CDR3 protein is CSVYFMAPAVAAADTQYF.